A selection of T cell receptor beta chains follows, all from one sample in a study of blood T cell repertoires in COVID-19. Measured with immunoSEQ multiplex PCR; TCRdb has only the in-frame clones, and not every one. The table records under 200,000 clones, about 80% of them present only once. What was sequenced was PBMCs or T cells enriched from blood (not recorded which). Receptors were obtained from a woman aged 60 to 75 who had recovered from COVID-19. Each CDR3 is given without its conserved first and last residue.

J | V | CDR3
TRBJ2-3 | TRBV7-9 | ASSFRAGTTDTQY
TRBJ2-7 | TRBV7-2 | ASSLGTSISYEQY
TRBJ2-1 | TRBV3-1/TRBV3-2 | ASSRSSERGNEQF
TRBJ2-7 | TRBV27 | ASRGRTGHDYEQY
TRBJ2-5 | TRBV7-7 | ASSMLSGGAGETQY
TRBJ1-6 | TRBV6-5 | ASSYGGNLNSPLH
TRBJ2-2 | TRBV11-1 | ASRAAGNTGELF
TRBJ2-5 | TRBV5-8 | ASSQGLAEETQY
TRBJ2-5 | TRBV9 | ASSVTGGSETQY
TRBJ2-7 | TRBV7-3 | ASSLSSGAREQY
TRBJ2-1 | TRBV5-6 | ASSSPRVYNEQF
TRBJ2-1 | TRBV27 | ASSRLATNEQF
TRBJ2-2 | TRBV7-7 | ASSLGGGAGELF
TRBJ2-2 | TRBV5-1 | ASSLVTHRVNTGELF
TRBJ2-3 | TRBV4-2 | ASSQGRDTHSDTQY
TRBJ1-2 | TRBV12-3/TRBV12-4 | ASSGGQGYGYT
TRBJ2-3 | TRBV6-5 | ASRPAGGITDTQY
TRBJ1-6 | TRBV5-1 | ASSLVRAGGDSPLH
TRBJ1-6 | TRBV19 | ASSISTGGSPLH
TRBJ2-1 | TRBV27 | ASSLTWSSYNEQF
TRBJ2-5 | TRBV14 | ASSQVSSGRGTQY
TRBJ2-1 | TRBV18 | ATSVYNEQF
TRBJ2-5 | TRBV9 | ASSVGWAVETQY
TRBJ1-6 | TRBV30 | AWIAGLNSPLH
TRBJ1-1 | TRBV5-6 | ASSPSRQASDAF
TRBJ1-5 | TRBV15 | ATSRGTSQPQH
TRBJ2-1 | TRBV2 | ATEEISGYNEQF
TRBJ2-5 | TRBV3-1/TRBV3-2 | ASSQEMGPQETQY
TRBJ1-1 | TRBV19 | ASTDRNMNTEAF
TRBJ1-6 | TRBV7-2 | ASRERQGSYNSPLH
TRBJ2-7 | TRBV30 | AWSAQTGGEQY
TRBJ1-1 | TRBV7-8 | ASSLDRDTEAF
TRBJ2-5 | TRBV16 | ASSRTRVVRETQY
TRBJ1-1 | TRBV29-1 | SVRRANTEAF
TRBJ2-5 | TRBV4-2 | ASSQFGGLGETQY
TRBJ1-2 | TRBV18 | ASSAFTGEGGYT
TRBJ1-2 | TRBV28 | ASSLFGAGYGYT
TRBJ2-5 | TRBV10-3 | AISAGGGRETQY
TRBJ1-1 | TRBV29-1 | SVEWGGPEAF
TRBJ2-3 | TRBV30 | AWRGTGAITDTQY
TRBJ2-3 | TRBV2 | ASSSQRGDTQY
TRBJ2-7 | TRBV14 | ASSQAQGSEQY
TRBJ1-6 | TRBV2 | ASSRRDRYSPLH
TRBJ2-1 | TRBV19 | ASTAKKGASSYNEQF
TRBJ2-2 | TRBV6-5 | ASKHTGELF
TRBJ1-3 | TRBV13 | ASSSSGSGNTIY
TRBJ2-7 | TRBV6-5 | ASKFGGAGEQY
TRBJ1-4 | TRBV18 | ASSRLTGGSNEKLF
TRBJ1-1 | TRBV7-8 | ASSLGREMNTEAF
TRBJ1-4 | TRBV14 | ASSPGFGTLEKLF
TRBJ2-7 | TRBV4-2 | ASSQDRGEQY
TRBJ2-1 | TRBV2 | ASRGGEGRYNEQF
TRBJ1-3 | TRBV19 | ASSSRGSGNTIY
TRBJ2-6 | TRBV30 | ARDKSGSGANVLT
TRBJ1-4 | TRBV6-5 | ASSYSREELF
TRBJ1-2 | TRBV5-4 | ASSTRQGTYGYT
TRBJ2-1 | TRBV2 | ASSLAGVYNEQF
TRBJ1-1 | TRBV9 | ASSVLSGTGNTEAF
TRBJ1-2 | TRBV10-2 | ASSESIRDRSGYT
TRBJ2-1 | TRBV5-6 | ASSLALLGGSYNEQF